There are many counts of the clone carrying this TCR beta chain. Stated time point: persistent/refractory GD, antithyroid drugs over 5 years with positive TRAb. RNA isolated from PBMCs was used to make the TCR library. Both iRepertoire HTBI primers and Arm-PCR of CDR3 regions were used to build the TCR beta libraries. TCRdb called the multiplex PCR reads again in MiXCR, with one record for every CDR3 protein. The sample lists 350,000 to 500,000 distinct CDR3 sequences; approximately 22% were seen once. This specimen comes from a study of regulatory T cells in long-lasting Graves disease. This CDR3 is built from 14 residues. Trimming pared 4 bases from V and 0 bases from J, leaving 10 bases between. Germline V gene data show CDR1 as SGDLS and CDR2 as YYNGEE.

Sample: peripheral blood mononuclear cells (PBMCs), taken when the disease was refractory, from a patient treated with antithyroid drugs. The receptor comes from a female donor with Graves disease. The V gene is TRBV9, the J gene TRBJ1-1; D uncertain. CDR3 nucleotides: TGTGCCAGCAGCTCCAGCTTTATGAACACTGAAGCTTTCTTT. Amino acids: CASSSSFMNTEAFF.